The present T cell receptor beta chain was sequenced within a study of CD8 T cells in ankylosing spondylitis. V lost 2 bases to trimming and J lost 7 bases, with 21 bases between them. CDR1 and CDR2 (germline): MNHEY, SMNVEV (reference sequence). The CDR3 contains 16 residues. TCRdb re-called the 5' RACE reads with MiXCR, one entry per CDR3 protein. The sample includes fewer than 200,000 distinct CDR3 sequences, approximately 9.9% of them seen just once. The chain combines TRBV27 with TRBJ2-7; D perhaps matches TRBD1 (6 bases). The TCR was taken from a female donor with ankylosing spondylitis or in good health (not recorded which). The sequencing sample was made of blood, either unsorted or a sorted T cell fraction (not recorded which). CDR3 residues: CASSLEREWARGEQYF. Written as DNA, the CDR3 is TGTGCCAGCAGTTTAGAAAGAGAATGGGCAAGGGGGGAGCAGTACTTC.